The clone carrying this TCR beta chain was detected many times. Its cognate antigen is unknown. V lost 8 bases and J lost 0, with 11 bases in between. CDR1 is DFQATT, CDR2 SNEGSKA, per germline (reference sequence). This CDR3 is 13 amino acids long. This entry belongs to a study of CD8+CD57+ T cells in acquired aplastic anemia. General observations from the study: The study found no significant CD8+ Simpson's diversity difference between patients and controls.

Genomic DNA was employed as the template in profiling TCR beta VDJ and CDR3. Each CDR3 protein gets one entry after TCRdb re-called the reads with MiXCR. Of under 150,000 distinct CDR3 sequences listed, less than 45% are singletons. Sequences were obtained from sorted CD4+, CD8+, or CD8+CD57+ T cells (not recorded which) from PBMCs. The chain employs TRBV20-1 and TRBJ1-3; D ambiguous. The source of this sequence is a human donor in good health, serving as a control. The CDR3 nucleotides are TGCAGTCTCGTGCCTCCCTCTGGAAACACCATATATTTT. Amino acids: CSLVPPSGNTIYF.